This T cell receptor (beta chain) was recovered during a study of vaccination effects on CD4 cells after COVID-19. Regarding the study as a whole: Whether induced by infection or by vaccine, clones showed marked clonal contraction late after vaccination.

Sequencing was performed with immunoSEQ multiplex PCR; in TCRdb, only in-frame clones are kept and a portion is missing. The data hold about 57,000 clones, with about four fifths observed a single time. Germline lookup yields CDR1 MNHNS and CDR2 SASEGT. This CDR3 comprises 17 residues. V dropped 3 bases and J dropped 6; count of bases not matched to a gene: 10. In regard to this clone: Its antigen is not identified.

Culture proceeded for 10 days, and CD4+ T cells were then isolated. Each participant was administered two doses of either the BNT162b2 or the mRNA-1273 vaccine. This TCR was recovered from a human donor who received a COVID-19 vaccine. This chain connects TRBV6-1 to TRBJ2-4; 11 bases agree with TRBD2. Sequenced here: CD4+ T cells from PBMCs cultured without peptide, sampled after COVID-19 vaccination. In DNA, the CDR3 is TGTGCCAGCAGTGATGCAGGACTAGCGGGCCCCGGAAACATTCAGTACTTC. It encodes CASSDAGLAGPGNIQYF.